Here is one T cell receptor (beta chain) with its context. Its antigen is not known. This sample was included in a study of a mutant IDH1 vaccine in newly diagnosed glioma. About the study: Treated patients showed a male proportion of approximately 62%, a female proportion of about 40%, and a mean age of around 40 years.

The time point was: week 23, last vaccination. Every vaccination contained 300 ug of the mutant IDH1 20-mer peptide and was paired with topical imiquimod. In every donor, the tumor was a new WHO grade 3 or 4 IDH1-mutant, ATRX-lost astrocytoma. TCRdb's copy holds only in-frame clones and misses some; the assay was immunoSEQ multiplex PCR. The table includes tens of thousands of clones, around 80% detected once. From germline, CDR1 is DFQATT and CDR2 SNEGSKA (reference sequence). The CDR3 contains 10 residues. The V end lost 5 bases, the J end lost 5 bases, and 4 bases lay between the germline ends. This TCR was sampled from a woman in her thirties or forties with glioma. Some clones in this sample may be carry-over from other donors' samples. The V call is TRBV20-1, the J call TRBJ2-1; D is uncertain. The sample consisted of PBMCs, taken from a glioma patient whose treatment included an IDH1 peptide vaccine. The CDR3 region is CSALHNEQFF. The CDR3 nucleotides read TGCAGTGCTCTGCACAATGAGCAGTTCTTC.